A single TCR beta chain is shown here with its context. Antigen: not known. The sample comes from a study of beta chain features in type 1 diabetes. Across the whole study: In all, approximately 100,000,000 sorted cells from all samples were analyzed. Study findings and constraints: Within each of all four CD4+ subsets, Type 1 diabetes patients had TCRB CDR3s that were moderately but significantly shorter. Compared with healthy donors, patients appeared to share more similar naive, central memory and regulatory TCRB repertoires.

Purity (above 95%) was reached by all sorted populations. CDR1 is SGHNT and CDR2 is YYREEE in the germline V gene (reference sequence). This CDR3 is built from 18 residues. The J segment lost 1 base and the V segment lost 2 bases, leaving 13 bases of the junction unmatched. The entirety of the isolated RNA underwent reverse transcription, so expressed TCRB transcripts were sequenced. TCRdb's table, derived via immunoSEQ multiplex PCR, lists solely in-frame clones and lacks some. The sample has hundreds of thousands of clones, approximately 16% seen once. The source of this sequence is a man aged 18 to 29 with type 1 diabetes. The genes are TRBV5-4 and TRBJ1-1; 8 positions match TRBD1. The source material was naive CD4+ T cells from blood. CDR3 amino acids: CASSLKTWDRRGNTEAFF. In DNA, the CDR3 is TGTGCCAGCAGCTTAAAGACTTGGGACAGGAGAGGGAACACTGAAGCTTTCTTT.